A selection of T cell receptor beta chains follows, all from one sample in a study of blood T cell repertoires in COVID-19. The protocol was immunoSEQ multiplex PCR, while the TCRdb copy is restricted to in-frame clones and leaves out a portion. The data hold 45,000 to 50,000 clones, with 80% to 90% observed a single time. The sequenced sample consisted of peripheral blood. These receptor sequences come from a woman of 80 years or more with COVID-19, enrolled during active disease. CDR3s include the opening cysteine and the closing phenylalanine or tryptophan. D genes are given only for firm matches. Rows give clone size only sometimes, using once, few, many, or a class for an expanded clone.

v_call	d_call	clone_size	j_call	cdr3_nt	cdr3_aa
TRBV19	TRBD2	many	TRBJ2-1	TGTGCCAGTAGTATTACTAGCGGGGCCTACAATGAGCAGTTCTTC	CASSITSGAYNEQFF
TRBV5-1	NA	NA	TRBJ1-2	TGCGCCAGCAGCTTGGGAGGCCTCTATGGCTACACCTTC	CASSLGGLYGYTF
TRBV29-1	NA	NA	TRBJ2-7	TGCAGCGTTAATACAGGGTATCTAACCTACGAGCAGTACTTC	CSVNTGYLTYEQYF
TRBV4-2	TRBD2	NA	TRBJ2-1	TGTGCCAGCAGCCAAGATGCAAGCGGGGGGCCGGGAGAGCAGTTCTTC	CASSQDASGGPGEQFF
TRBV4-3	NA	NA	TRBJ2-5	TGCGCCAGCAGCCTCAAGGATCTCAGCGGAAAGACCCAGTACTTC	CASSLKDLSGKTQYF
TRBV7-2	NA	NA	TRBJ2-5	TGTGCCAGCAGCTTCCAGCGGGGGACAGAAGAGACCCAGTACTTC	CASSFQRGTEETQYF
TRBV11-3	TRBD1	NA	TRBJ2-2	TGTGCCAGCAGCCGCGAGGGGGCCCCCGGGGAGCTGTTTTTT	CASSREGAPGELFF
TRBV2	NA	NA	TRBJ2-1	TGTGCCAGCACCGGCCGACTTAGCTCCTACAATGAGCAGTTCTTC	CASTGRLSSYNEQFF
TRBV6-5	NA	NA	TRBJ2-1	TGTGCCAGCAGACCGCTAGGGGGGGGAAATGAGCAGTTCTTC	CASRPLGGGNEQFF
TRBV11-2	TRBD1	NA	TRBJ1-1	TGTGCCAGCAGCACGGGACAGGGAAGCACTGAAGCTTTCTTT	CASSTGQGSTEAFF
TRBV24-1	NA	few	TRBJ1-2	TGTGCCACCAGTGAAGGGAGCTATGGCTACACCTTC	CATSEGSYGYTF
TRBV13	TRBD2	once	TRBJ2-1	TGTGCCAGCAGCCCCCCCGTGGGACTAGCGGCCTACAATGAGCAGTTCTTC	CASSPPVGLAAYNEQFF
TRBV3-1/TRBV3-2	TRBD2	NA	TRBJ2-7	TGTGCCAGCAGCCAAAGTTCGGGGGGTGGCTACGAGCAGTACTTC	CASSQSSGGGYEQYF
TRBV24-1	TRBD1	NA	TRBJ2-7	TGTGCCACCAGCGCCTCGGGACAGGGTTGGGACTACGAGCAGTACTTC	CATSASGQGWDYEQYF
TRBV7-9	TRBD2	NA	TRBJ2-7	TGTGCCAGCAGCTTAGGGACTAGCGGGCCCCCCTCCGGCGAGCAGTACTTC	CASSLGTSGPPSGEQYF
TRBV27	NA	NA	TRBJ2-7	TGTGCCAGCAGTTTATTTACAGGGTTTGAGCAGTACTTC	CASSLFTGFEQYF
TRBV3-1/TRBV3-2	NA	once	TRBJ1-1	TGTGCCAGCAGAGTAGGAAGGGGCCATGAAGCTTTCTTT	CASRVGRGHEAFF
TRBV15	TRBD2	NA	TRBJ2-1	TGTGCCTCTGGAGGGGACTACTACAATGAGCAGTTCTTC	CASGGDYYNEQFF
TRBV25-1	TRBD1	NA	TRBJ1-1	TGTGCCAGCAGTGAACCGGGACAGGAAGCTTTCTTT	CASSEPGQEAFF
TRBV12-1	NA	NA	TRBJ2-1	TGTGCCAGCAGCTTTGGGAGTGACGCCTCTGGCGATGAGCAGTTCTTC	CASSFGSDASGDEQFF
TRBV7-3	TRBD2	NA	TRBJ2-5	TGTGCCAGCAGCCCAACCCCGGGCGGGAGCTTTGGGGAGACCCAGTACTTC	CASSPTPGGSFGETQYF
TRBV29-1	TRBD1	NA	TRBJ2-7	TGCAGCGTTGGGGGCCTATCTCGGACAGGGAGCTCCTACGAGCAGTACTTC	CSVGGLSRTGSSYEQYF
TRBV7-2	TRBD1	NA	TRBJ1-6	TGTGCCAGCAGCTTAACCGGGACAGCCTATAATTCACCCCTCCACTTT	CASSLTGTAYNSPLHF
TRBV14	NA	NA	TRBJ2-3	TGTGCCAGCAGCCAAGATAAAGGTAACGTGGGAGTTCCAGATACGCAGTATTTT	CASSQDKGNVGVPDTQYF
TRBV28	NA	NA	TRBJ1-5	TGTGCCAGCAGTTTTAGTTTGAGGGGCAATCAGCCCCAGCATTTT	CASSFSLRGNQPQHF
TRBV7-2	TRBD1	NA	TRBJ2-1	TGTGCCAGCAGCAGACGGACAGGGACCTACAATGAGCAGTTCTTC	CASSRRTGTYNEQFF
TRBV7-8	TRBD1	NA	TRBJ2-7	TGTGCCAGCAGCTTAGCTAGGACAGGGGGTACCTTCTCCTACGAGCAGTACTTC	CASSLARTGGTFSYEQYF
TRBV5-5	TRBD1	few	TRBJ1-2	TGTGCCAGCAGCGCTAGAACAGGGGGCACCTATGGCTACACCTTC	CASSARTGGTYGYTF
TRBV7-2	TRBD1	NA	TRBJ1-1	TGTGCCAGCAGCCGCCCGACAGGGGGGAACACTGAAGCTTTCTTT	CASSRPTGGNTEAFF
TRBV9	NA	NA	TRBJ2-1	TGTGCCAGCAGCTCCCGGAGTAGCCCACTGAATGAGCAGTTCTTC	CASSSRSSPLNEQFF
TRBV5-1	NA	NA	TRBJ1-3	TGCGCCAGCAGCTTGGATAAGGGGCGGGGAAACACCATATATTTT	CASSLDKGRGNTIYF
TRBV27	TRBD1	NA	TRBJ1-2	TGTGCCAGCACTAGGCGGGGGACAGGGGGCGGCTACACCTTC	CASTRRGTGGGYTF
TRBV4-1	NA	NA	TRBJ2-1	TGCGCCAGCAGTCCAATAGTACCCAGCTTTGGGGCATACAATGAGCAGTTCTTC	CASSPIVPSFGAYNEQFF
TRBV28	TRBD1	NA	TRBJ1-2	TGTGCCAGCAGTTTCGGGACAGGGCACTATGGCTACACCTTC	CASSFGTGHYGYTF
TRBV5-1	NA	NA	TRBJ2-3	TGCGCCAGCAGCCCGGGTAGCGTCACCACAGATACGCAGTATTTT	CASSPGSVTTDTQYF
TRBV2	NA	NA	TRBJ1-2	TGTGCCAGCAGTGAAGAGGGCGGGCCTAACTATGGCTACACCTTC	CASSEEGGPNYGYTF
TRBV19	NA	NA	TRBJ2-6	TGTGCCAGTTCTACCATGAGCTCTGGGGCCAACGTCCTGACTTTC	CASSTMSSGANVLTF
TRBV5-1	NA	NA	TRBJ2-1	TGCGCCAGCAGCGGGGGACAAATATCCTACAATGAGCAGTTCTTC	CASSGGQISYNEQFF
TRBV15	TRBD1	NA	TRBJ1-5	TGTGCCACCGTTGACAGGGGGCGCCGGGGCAATCAGCCCCAGCATTTT	CATVDRGRRGNQPQHF
TRBV6-5	NA	NA	TRBJ2-1	TGTGCCAGCAGTTTAGGACAGATATACAATGAGCAGTTCTTC	CASSLGQIYNEQFF
TRBV2	NA	once	TRBJ1-1	TGTGCCAGCGGCCGTGAGGGGAACACTGAAGCTTTCTTT	CASGREGNTEAFF
TRBV27	NA	NA	TRBJ1-5	TGTGCCAGCAGTTTAAGACAGAGCAATCAGCCCCAGCATTTT	CASSLRQSNQPQHF
TRBV6-5	NA	once	TRBJ2-7	TGTGCCAGCAGTAAGACAGGTTTGGGCGAGCAGTACTTC	CASSKTGLGEQYF
TRBV2	NA	NA	TRBJ2-1	TGTGCCAGCAGTATCGATGCGAGCTCCTACAATGAGCAGTTCTTC	CASSIDASSYNEQFF
TRBV7-6	NA	NA	TRBJ1-1	TGTGCCAGCAGCCCCCTCAGGGGTACTGAGAGGACTGAAGCTTTCTTT	CASSPLRGTERTEAFF
TRBV10-3	NA	NA	TRBJ1-5	TGTGCCATCAGTGAGTCGGAGGGCACCCGCAATCAGCCCCAGCATTTT	CAISESEGTRNQPQHF
TRBV24-1	NA	few	TRBJ1-2	TGTGCCACCAGTGATCGGGAAAGCTACACCTTC	CATSDRESYTF
TRBV9	NA	NA	TRBJ1-2	TGTGCCAGCAGCGGACTAGTGCCTTATGGCTACACCTTC	CASSGLVPYGYTF
TRBV19	NA	NA	TRBJ2-5	TGTGCCAGTAGTGGGGGGGGCCGGGAGACCCAGTACTTC	CASSGGGRETQYF
TRBV18	NA	NA	TRBJ1-6	TGTGCCAGCTCACAGGGAGGAGGTAATTCACCCCTCCACTTT	CASSQGGGNSPLHF
TRBV11-1	TRBD1	NA	TRBJ1-5	TGTGCCAGCAGCGCAGGGGGCTTGGGCAATCAGCCCCAGCATTTT	CASSAGGLGNQPQHF
TRBV28	TRBD1	NA	TRBJ1-6	TGTGCCAGCACCCACCATAAGGGACAGGGGAATAATTCACCCCTCCACTTT	CASTHHKGQGNNSPLHF
TRBV10-3	TRBD2	NA	TRBJ2-1	TGTGCCATCAGTGACCCGGTGGGACTAGCGGGGGTGCACTACAATGAGCAGTTCTTC	CAISDPVGLAGVHYNEQFF
TRBV20-1	NA	NA	TRBJ2-5	TGCAGTGCTAGACGGGAGACCCAGTACTTC	CSARRETQYF
TRBV28	NA	NA	TRBJ2-1	TGTGCCAGCAGCTCCGAAGGGGTGAGCGATGAGCAGTTCTTC	CASSSEGVSDEQFF